This record covers a single TCR beta chain. These data are taken from a study of blood T cell repertoires in COVID-19. Study information: PBMCs, B-cell-depleted T cells, or T cells were the source of the cDNA or gDNA that made up the material.

Germline CDR1 reads LNHDA; CDR2 reads SQIVND (reference sequence). Trimming left V 3 bases short and J 6 bases short, with 15 bases between. The CDR3 covers 15 residues. The assay was immunoSEQ multiplex PCR, and TCRdb's table has in-frame clones only and misses some. Of around 23,000 clones listed, roughly 88% were seen once; the top ten hold roughly an eighth. The J gene is TRBJ2-1, the V gene TRBV19; D perhaps matches TRBD2 (6 bases). The sequenced sample was peripheral blood. The clonotype comes from a woman older than 75 with active or convalescent COVID-19. DNA for the CDR3: TGTGCCAGTAGTATTCTGCGGGGACTGATCAATGAGCAGTTCTTC. It is translated as CASSILRGLINEQFF.